Presented here are 31 T cell receptor beta chains from one specimen sequenced in a study of T cell responses to AZD1222 COVID-19 vaccine. Sequencing was performed with immunoSEQ multiplex PCR; in TCRdb, only in-frame clones are kept and a portion is missing. Altogether more than 100,000 clones are present, roughly 90% being singletons, with the ten largest covering 11% to 15%. The sequenced sample was peripheral blood, obtained on day 0 of AZD1222 vaccination. The receptors here all came from an adult in good health.

The chain links TRBV6-5 to TRBJ2-7; no reliable D call. The germline gives CDR1 MNHEY, CDR2 SVGAGI. V shed 6 bases and J shed 3 bases, with 6 bases lying between them. This CDR3 contains 11 residues. Written as DNA, the CDR3 is TGTGCCAGCAGAACGGGCTACGAGCAGTACTTC. It encodes CASRTGYEQYF.

This clone has only one observation. This chain joins TRBV27 and TRBJ2-3; TRBD1 might be the D (6 bases). The CDR3 contains 17 residues. Trimming took 5 bases from V and 5 from J, leaving 23 bases between them. From germline, CDR1 is MNHEY and CDR2 SMNVEV (reference sequence). CDR3 sequence reads: CASSAIHLRGSIDTQYF. The CDR3 DNA reads TGTGCCAGCAGTGCCATCCACCTCAGGGGCTCCATAGATACGCAGTATTTT.

The CDR3 loop is CASSLDRNTEAFF. CDR3 nucleotides: TGTGCCAGCAGCTTAGACAGGAACACTGAAGCTTTCTTT. This sequence joins TRBV7-7 and TRBJ1-1, with unresolved D. This CDR3 comprises 13 residues. V dropped 1 base and J dropped 1 base, with 4 bases sitting between them. Per the germline V gene, CDR1 is SSHAT and CDR2 is FNYEAQ (reference sequence).

The DNA of the CDR3 is TGCGCCAGCACTGCAGGAAACACTGAAGCTTTCTTT. Its translation is CASTAGNTEAFF. This rearrangement joins TRBV5-1 to TRBJ1-1; D unclear. V was cut by 6 bases and J by 2 bases, with 8 bases left in between. CDR1 is SGHRS and CDR2 is YFSETQ in the germline V gene. The CDR3 is 12 residues long.

The V call is TRBV5-4, the J call TRBJ2-2, with a weak D call TRBD1 (6 bases). The V end lost 1 base, the J end lost 2 bases, and 12 bases lay between the germline ends. This CDR3 region has 16 residues. CDR1 is SGHNT and CDR2 is YYREEE in the germline V gene (reference sequence). CDR3 nucleotide sequence: TGTGCCAGCAGCTTGCCCGACAGGACAAACACCGGGGAGCTGTTTTTT. This sequence encodes CASSLPDRTNTGELFF.

The chain employs TRBV4-1 and TRBJ2-7; D unresolved. The CDR3 runs 15 residues. Germline lookup yields CDR1 MGHRA and CDR2 YSYEKL. V was cut by 4 bases and J by 0 bases, with 13 bases left in between. The CDR3 loop reads CASSRTSLGSYEQYF. The CDR3 DNA reads as TGCGCCAGCAGCCGGACGAGCCTCGGCTCCTACGAGCAGTACTTC.

V is TRBV11-2 and J is TRBJ1-1; D unresolved. Between the trimmed V and J ends, which lost 5 bases and 4 bases, there was a span of 23 bases. In germline, CDR1 is SGHAT, CDR2 FQNNGV. The length of the CDR3 is 17 residues. The CDR3 DNA sequence: TGTGCCAGCAGCGACCCCGGTCGTAGGGCTTTGGGCACTGAAGCTTTCTTT. The encoded protein is CASSDPGRRALGTEAFF.

The V gene is TRBV5-1, the J gene TRBJ1-6; TRBD1 is a possible D gene (5 bases). Trimming removed 1 base from V and 7 bases from J, with 15 bases in between. The V gene's germline CDR1 is SGHRS and CDR2 YFSETQ. This CDR3 region has 16 residues. The CDR3 nucleotides read TGCGCCAGCAGCTTGATCGGGCAGGGTTCCAATTCACCCCTCCACTTT. It translates to CASSLIGQGSNSPLHF.

The rearrangement joins TRBV5-1 to TRBJ1-3; 11 bases agree with TRBD1. V lost 7 bases and J lost 6; bases outside the gene matches: 3. The CDR3 is made up of 13 amino acids. CDR1 is SGHRS and CDR2 is YFSETQ in the germline V gene. Here the CDR3 DNA reads TGCGCCAGCGGGACAGGGGGTTCAAACACCATATATTTT. Its protein product is CASGTGGSNTIYF.

The DNA of the CDR3 is TGTGCCAGCAGGGTACAGGCCGACGAGCAGTACTTC. Translating gives CASRVQADEQYF. V usage is TRBV7-9 and J usage is TRBJ2-7; D might be TRBD1 (5 bases). CDR1 and CDR2 (germline): SEHNR, FQNEAQ (reference sequence). The germline V and J ends were trimmed by 6 bases and 5 bases, with 11 bases remaining between them. This CDR3 is built from 12 residues.

The chain links TRBV6-5 to TRBJ2-3; the D is unclear. V was shortened by 5 bases and J by 0 bases, with 9 bases between the two germline ends. The CDR3 totals 14 residues. CDR1 is MNHEY and CDR2 is SVGAGI in the germline V gene. CDR3 in DNA: TGTGCCAGCAGTCTCGGAACAAGCACAGATACGCAGTATTTT. Translating it yields CASSLGTSTDTQYF.

The chain has TRBV6-4 and TRBJ2-3; 8 bases fit TRBD1. V trimming: 2 bases; J trimming: 6 bases; junction bases outside the gene matches: 4. This CDR3 comprises 14 residues. CDR1 is MRHNA, CDR2 SNTAGT, per germline. The CDR3 DNA sequence: TGTGCCAGCAGTGACGCAGGGGGCAGTGATACGCAGTATTTT. This sequence encodes CASSDAGGSDTQYF.

The gene calls are TRBV10-3 and TRBJ2-7, with D maybe TRBD1 (6 bases). V gave up 7 bases and J gave up 3 bases, with 13 bases separating them. The CDR3 extends over 13 amino acids. CDR1 and CDR2 from the germline V gene are ENHRY and SYGVKD. Here the CDR3 reads CAINAGVNYEQYF. As DNA, the CDR3 is TGTGCCATCAACGCAGGGGTGAACTACGAGCAGTACTTC.

The chain has TRBV10-2 and TRBJ2-7, with a tentative D call TRBD2 (6 bases). The V gene's germline CDR1 is WSHSY and CDR2 SAAADI. The CDR3 covers 14 residues. The V and J ends lost 0 bases and 3 bases respectively, with 9 bases between them. The CDR3 nucleotides read TGCGCCAGCAGTGAGTCGGTAGCGGACTACGAGCAGTACTTC. Encoded protein: CASSESVADYEQYF.

The chain recombines TRBV24-1 with TRBJ1-1, with D tentatively TRBD1 (5 bases). In germline, CDR1 is KGHDR, CDR2 SFDVKD. The CDR3 covers 13 residues. The V end lost 9 bases, the J end lost 4 bases, and 14 bases lay between the germline ends. CDR3 in amino acids: CATCPGGGTEAFF. Here the CDR3 DNA reads TGTGCCACCTGCCCCGGGGGAGGCACTGAAGCTTTCTTT.

In nucleotides, the CDR3 is TGCGCCAGCAGCCCACCGGGACTAGCTTTGTACGAGCAGTACTTC. Translation gives CASSPPGLALYEQYF. V usage is TRBV5-1 and J usage is TRBJ2-7, with 9 bases matching TRBD2. From germline, CDR1 is SGHRS and CDR2 YFSETQ. The CDR3 sequence is 15 residues long. V shed 4 bases, J shed 4 bases, and the junction held 9 bases outside the gene matches.

This clone has only one observation. The V gene is TRBV7-9, the J gene TRBJ1-5; tentative D call: TRBD1 (5 bases). Germline V gene lookup returns CDR1 SEHNR and CDR2 FQNEAQ (reference sequence). This CDR3 region has 13 residues. V dropped 5 bases and J dropped 7 bases, with 12 bases sitting between them. Here the CDR3 DNA reads TGTGCCAGCAGCCGGGGGGGAACGCAGCCCCAGCATTTT. Translated, it gives CASSRGGTQPQHF.

This chain links TRBV6-2 or TRBV6-3 with TRBJ1-4, with D possibly being TRBD1 (5 bases). The V gene lost 5 bases and the J gene lost 5 bases, with 18 bases spanning the gap. CDR1 and CDR2 (germline): MNHEY, SVGEGT. The CDR3 loop spans 16 amino acids. This CDR3 is CASSPGGSAENEKLFF. Here the CDR3 DNA reads TGTGCCAGCAGTCCCGGGGGGTCTGCAGAGAATGAAAAACTGTTTTTT.

This rearrangement joins TRBV5-6 to TRBJ1-5; D unresolved. The V gene's germline CDR1 is SGHDT and CDR2 YYEEEE. With 0 bases removed from V and 3 bases from J, the gap between germline ends came to 7 bases. This CDR3 comprises 14 residues. The CDR3 reads CASSLGGNNQPQHF. DNA of the CDR3: TGTGCCAGCAGCTTGGGAGGAAACAATCAGCCCCAGCATTTT.

The V call is TRBV12-3 or TRBV12-4, the J call TRBJ1-2; the match to TRBD1 covers 7 bases. CDR3 length: 13 amino acids. V gave up 6 bases and J gave up 6 bases; unmatched junction bases: 7. The CDR3 loop reads CASSHRGGNGYTF. DNA of the CDR3: TGTGCCAGCAGCCACAGGGGAGGAAATGGCTACACCTTC.

This sequence joins TRBV15 and TRBJ1-6; D gene ambiguous. This CDR3 is 16 amino acids long. Trimming left V 0 bases short and J 6 bases short, with 12 bases between. The germline V gene encodes CDR1 LNHNV and CDR2 YYDKDF (reference sequence). CDR3 residues: CATSRDSPKTNSPLHF. The CDR3 DNA sequence: TGTGCCACCAGCAGAGATTCTCCGAAGACTAATTCACCCCTCCACTTT.

The V gene is TRBV19, the J gene TRBJ2-7; 9 nucleotides align to TRBD1. The V gene end was trimmed by 6 bases and the J gene end by 0 bases; junction bases not matched to a gene: 3. The CDR3 extends over 14 amino acids. Germline assignment: CDR1 LNHDA and CDR2 SQIVND (reference sequence). In DNA, the CDR3 is TGTGCCAGTAGCCCGACAGGGGGCTCCTACGAGCAGTACTTC. Its translation: CASSPTGGSYEQYF.

This rearrangement joins TRBV5-1 to TRBJ1-5, with D uncertain. V was shortened by 4 bases and J by 0 bases, with 8 bases between the two germline ends. Germline CDR1 reads SGHRS; CDR2 reads YFSETQ. CDR3 size: 14 residues. CDR3 coding DNA: TGCGCCAGCAGCGAGGATTATAGCAATCAGCCCCAGCATTTT. Translated, it gives CASSEDYSNQPQHF.

The V and J genes are TRBV6-5 and TRBJ1-2; D remains unclear. Deletions cut 2 bases from V and 4 bases from J, with 8 bases between. CDR3 size: 13 residues. Germline V gives CDR1 MNHEY, CDR2 SVGAGI. CDR3 residues: CASSYRVGYGYTF. DNA for the CDR3: TGTGCCAGCAGTTACAGGGTGGGCTATGGCTACACCTTC.

The chain couples TRBV11-2 to TRBJ1-1, with D possibly TRBD1 on 5 matching bases. V shed 5 bases and J shed 0 bases, with 13 bases lying between them. Germline CDR1 and CDR2: SGHAT and FQNNGV. The CDR3 has 15 residues. The CDR3 nucleotides are TGTGCCAGCAGCGTGGTCGGGACCATGAACACTGAAGCTTTCTTT. Translated: CASSVVGTMNTEAFF.

In nucleotides, the CDR3 is TGTGCCAGTTTAGGAGACAGGACCACCGGGGAGCTGTTTTTT. Translated: CASLGDRTTGELFF. The chain joins TRBV19 to TRBJ2-2, with a possible D match to TRBD1 (6 bases). The V gene lost 8 bases and the J gene lost 4 bases, with 14 bases spanning the gap. The CDR3 loop spans 14 amino acids. Germline-derived CDR1 and CDR2 are LNHDA and SQIVND (reference sequence). The variable domain in full, with the rest retrieved from reference TRBV19 and TRBJ2-2, is DGGITQSPKYLFRKEGQNVTLSCEQNLNHDAMYWYRQDPGQGLRLIYYSQIVNDFQKGDIAEGYSVSREKKESFPLTVTSAQKNPTAFYLCASLGDRTTGELFFGEGSRLTVL.

This clone has just a few counts. CDR3: CASSIRTSGGSETQYF. The CDR3, as DNA: TGTGCCAGCAGCATCCGGACTAGCGGGGGGTCAGAGACCCAGTACTTC. The chain couples TRBV21-1 to TRBJ2-5; the table's TRBD2 call for D was not verified on the DNA. TRBV21-1 is a pseudogene locus. This CDR3 has 16 amino acids.

The genes are TRBV7-2 and TRBJ2-3, with 11 bases lining up with TRBD2. V shed 5 bases, J shed 5 bases, and the junction held 6 bases outside the gene matches. The CDR3 runs 15 residues. CDR1 is SGHTA and CDR2 is FQGNSA in the germline V gene. This chain's CDR3 is CASSRTSGGGDTQYF. Here the CDR3 DNA reads TGTGCCAGCAGCCGCACTAGCGGGGGTGGAGATACGCAGTATTTT.

The chain employs TRBV19 and TRBJ1-1, with D maybe TRBD1 (5 bases). Germline assignment: CDR1 LNHDA and CDR2 SQIVND (reference sequence). V lost 7 bases and J 4 bases, leaving 19 bases between the germline ends. The CDR3 totals 15 residues. DNA for the CDR3: TGTGCCAGTATCCTAAGGTGGAGGGGAACCACTGAAGCTTTCTTT. Translated: CASILRWRGTTEAFF.

The V gene is TRBV27, the J gene TRBJ1-2, with 7 positions matching TRBD1. Germline lookup yields CDR1 MNHEY and CDR2 SMNVEV (reference sequence). The CDR3 runs 13 residues. Unmatched junction bases numbered 4, after V lost 3 bases and J lost 6 bases. CDR3 sequence (DNA): TGTGCCAGCAGTTTCTCACAGGGGCATGGCTACACCTTC. Translated: CASSFSQGHGYTF.

The chain is built from TRBV29-1 and TRBJ1-2; D call uncertain. The V gene lost 5 bases and the J gene lost 4 bases, with 17 bases spanning the gap. CDR3 size: 14 residues. Germline CDR1 SQVTM, CDR2 ANQGSEA. CDR3 DNA: TGCAGCGTTCCGACATCGGCCACTGTCTATGGCTACACCTTC. This gives the protein CSVPTSATVYGYTF.